Sequencing of this T cell receptor (beta chain) was carried out in a study of cytomegalovirus exposure and HLA in healthy donors. Sequenced by immunoSEQ multiplex PCR; TCRdb stores in-frame clones only, minus some. The table has 80,000 to 90,000 clones, roughly 96% seen once. Trimming removed 4 bases at V and 2 bases at J, with 9 bases between. From germline, CDR1 is SGHRS and CDR2 YFSETQ. The CDR3 extends over 13 amino acids. To note about this clone: What it binds is unknown.

Regarding the study as a whole: The study labeled fewer than 200 TCR beta chains cytomegalovirus-associated. Later, an analysis found that TCR clusters from the first cohort tended to co-occur in the 120 or so validation repertoires.

This receptor was taken from a man aged 18 to 30 in good health and CMV-seronegative. This sequence joins TRBV5-1 and TRBJ2-5, with D perhaps TRBD2 (5 bases). The sequenced material came from PBMCs. CDR3 sequence reads: CASSPGWQETQYF. CDR3 sequence (DNA): TGCGCCAGCAGCCCGGGGTGGCAAGAGACCCAGTACTTC. The whole variable domain, remainder taken from reference TRBV5-1 and TRBJ2-5, is KAGVTQTPRYLIKTRGQQVTLSCSPISGHRSVSWYQQTPGQGLQFLFEYFSETQRNKGNFPGRFSGRQFSNSRSEMNVSTLELGDSALYLCASSPGWQETQYFGPGTRLLVL.